This TCR beta chain was sequenced for a study of blood T cell repertoires in COVID-19. Whole-study context: Researchers got acute and convalescent COVID-19 samples from the United States, Italy and Spain. From T cells, B-cell-depleted T cells, or PBMCs came the material, which was cDNA or gDNA.

The method was immunoSEQ multiplex PCR; TCRdb's version includes in-frame clones alone and lacks a portion of them. The sample carries approximately 69,000 clones, 75% to 85% recorded once. The CDR3 has 11 residues. V dropped 2 bases and J dropped 15 bases, with 12 bases sitting between them. CDR1 SGHTS and CDR2 YDEGEE come from the germline V gene. The clonotype comes from a woman aged 70-85 years with acute or convalescent COVID-19. This chain links TRBV5-8 with TRBJ2-1; weak D call: TRBD2 (5 bases). Sequencing was done on a sample of peripheral blood. The CDR3 DNA reads TGTGCCAGCAGCTTTGAACGGGCGGGGTTCTTC. It translates to CASSFERAGFF.